The T cell receptor (beta chain) under discussion was sequenced for a study of identical twins. From the 5' RACE reads, TCRdb called clonotypes with MiXCR, one entry per CDR3 protein. The data contain just under 650,000 distinct CDR3 sequences, roughly 6.6% of them seen just once; the ten biggest clones take up about 1.6%. Study-level points and caveats: Sequences that were out-of-frame, alpha and twin-shared displayed an excess of low generation probability. The presence of invariant MAIT and iNKT cells could partly confound analyses of zero-insertion sequences. Cord blood beta clonotypes present at high abundance carried fewer insertions; no such pattern appeared in memory repertoires.

This clonotype has at least ten counts. Its antigen remains unidentified. Trimming at V came to 6 bases and at J to 3 bases, leaving 11 bases not matched to a gene. The CDR3 contains 16 residues. CDR1 is MNHEY and CDR2 is SMNVEV in the germline V gene (reference sequence). The same data also went into a second study, on yellow fever vaccine responses in identical twins.

The sequence came from a woman aged 18 to 35 in good health. The sample taken for sequencing was PBMCs. The J gene is TRBJ2-4, the V gene TRBV27; the match to TRBD1 covers 7 bases. The CDR3 loop reads CASSPDREYGKNIQYF. The CDR3 region has the DNA TGTGCCAGCAGCCCCGACAGGGAGTATGGCAAAAACATTCAGTACTTC.